The entry below describes one T cell receptor beta chain. The CDR3 consists of 13 residues. Looked up from germline, CDR1 is MNHEY and CDR2 is SVGAGI. The V end was cut by 6 bases, the J end by 4 bases, with 10 bases between. The sample belongs to a study of blood T cell repertoires in COVID-19. Study information: Collection of acute and convalescent COVID-19 samples took place in the United States, Italy and Spain.

Authors' analysis steps: The assay estimated nucleated cells by amplifying reference gene primers. Sequenced by immunoSEQ multiplex PCR; TCRdb stores in-frame clones only, minus some. D and trimming come from the DNA, and the V and J calls and clone size come from that table. The sample shows hundreds of thousands of clones, about 83% of them seen only once. This chain links TRBV6-5 with TRBJ1-5; unclear D gene. Sequenced input: peripheral blood. The TCR comes from a middle-aged woman with active or convalescent COVID-19. The CDR3 region is CASSRGGNQPQHF. Here the CDR3 DNA reads TGTGCCAGCAGCCGAGGAGGGAATCAGCCCCAGCATTTT.